The 30 T cell receptor beta chains below were found in one sample sequenced in a study of T cell changes during pregnancy in multiple sclerosis. Profiled with immunoSEQ multiplex PCR; TCRdb holds only in-frame clones, not every one. The sample includes under 95,000 clones, approximately 92% of them seen just once. Sequencing used peripheral blood, obtained after pregnancy. All receptors come from a female donor with multiple sclerosis, enrolled in a pregnancy study.

The chain has TRBV6-5 and TRBJ1-1; 7 bases map to TRBD1. V shed 7 bases, J shed 13 bases, and the junction held 15 bases outside the gene matches. This CDR3 spans 13 amino acids. Germline V gives CDR1 MNHEY, CDR2 SVGAGI. For the CDR3, the DNA is TGTGCCAGCACCTTGACTACAGGGGCGCCGGGTTTCTTT. Translation gives CASTLTTGAPGFF.

The rearrangement links TRBV6-6 to TRBJ1-5; D is possibly TRBD1 (6 bases). The length of the CDR3 is 15 residues. Germline V lookup: CDR1 MNHNY, CDR2 SVGAGI (reference sequence). Trimming removed 2 bases from V and 3 bases from J, with 11 bases in between. CDR3 sequence (DNA): TGTGCCAGCAGTTACACTGAGGGGGTCAATCAGCCCCAGCATTTT. Amino acids: CASSYTEGVNQPQHF.

The chain employs TRBV7-2 and TRBJ2-1; 9 bases are shared with TRBD2. Germline V gene data show CDR1 as SGHTA and CDR2 as FQGNSA. Trimming removed 1 base from V and 7 bases from J; junction bases left unmatched: 2. This CDR3 comprises 14 residues. Here the CDR3 reads CASSLDLAGNEQFF. For the CDR3, the DNA is TGTGCCAGCAGCTTAGACCTAGCGGGGAATGAGCAGTTCTTC.

This chain connects TRBV6-5 to TRBJ2-5; possible D gene TRBD2, 7 bases. V lost 6 bases, J lost 4 bases, and 18 bases lay in between. This CDR3 contains 15 residues. Germline CDR1 and CDR2: MNHEY and SVGAGI. Here the CDR3 reads CASRRGGGPGETQYF. CDR3 bases: TGTGCCAGCAGGAGGGGAGGGGGGCCCGGAGAGACCCAGTACTTC.

V usage is TRBV18 and J usage is TRBJ2-7, with D hard to call. The length of the CDR3 is 13 residues. Germline CDR1 reads KGHSH; CDR2 reads LQKENI. The V gene lost 2 bases and the J gene lost 7 bases, with 12 bases spanning the gap. The CDR3 coding sequence is TGTGCCAGCTCACCAGACGTTGTGAGGGAGCAGTACTTC. Translated, it gives CASSPDVVREQYF.

This clone occurred a few times. This chain connects TRBV19 to TRBJ1-4, with D tentatively TRBD1 (6 bases). Germline V gene lookup returns CDR1 LNHDA and CDR2 SQIVND (reference sequence). This CDR3 has 14 amino acids. V was clipped by 5 bases and J by 5 bases, with 12 bases between them. CDR3 DNA sequence: TGTGCCAGTAGTTTACAGGGTGGGAATGAAAAACTGTTTTTT. As protein: CASSLQGGNEKLFF.

This clone is a singleton in its sample. V gene TRBV11-2 combines with J gene TRBJ2-1; TRBD1 agrees at 12 bases. Looked up from germline, CDR1 is SGHAT and CDR2 is FQNNGV. Unmatched junction bases numbered 4, after V lost 10 bases and J lost 6 bases. The CDR3 extends over 13 amino acids. The CDR3 coding sequence is TGTGCCATCCGGGACAGGGGGCTCAATGAGCAGTTCTTC. It encodes CAIRDRGLNEQFF. The full variable domain, its missing parts supplied by reference TRBV11-2 and TRBJ2-1, is EAGVAQSPRYKIIEKRQSVAFWCNPISGHATLYWYQQILGQGPKLLIQFQNNGVVDDSQLPKDRFSAERLKGVDSTLKIQPAKLEDSAVYLCAIRDRGLNEQFFGPGTRLTVL.

V gene TRBV2 combines with J gene TRBJ2-5; maybe TRBD1 (6 bases). Germline V gene sequence: CDR1 SNHLY, CDR2 FYNNEI. V lost 10 bases to trimming and J lost 5 bases, with 14 bases between them. The CDR3 totals 12 residues. CDR3 bases: TGTGCCACTCAGGGGTTGAGGGAGACCCAGTACTTC. Translated, it gives CATQGLRETQYF.

The chain has TRBV19 and TRBJ1-1; TRBD1 might be the D (6 bases). V was trimmed by 5 bases and J by 5 bases, leaving 12 bases between them. The CDR3 runs to 13 residues. The germline V gene encodes CDR1 LNHDA and CDR2 SQIVND (reference sequence). CDR3 coding DNA: TGTGCCAGTAGTTTCAGGGGTAGGACTGAAGCTTTCTTT. Translated: CASSFRGRTEAFF. The entire variable domain, with the rest obtained from reference TRBV19 and TRBJ1-1, is as follows: DGGITQSPKYLFRKEGQNVTLSCEQNLNHDAMYWYRQDPGQGLRLIYYSQIVNDFQKGDIAEGYSVSREKKESFPLTVTSAQKNPTAFYLCASSFRGRTEAFFGQGTRLTVV.

With regard to this clone: The junction differs from germline at one of its ends, possibly a read error. The genes are TRBV6-5 and TRBJ1-5; tentatively, D is TRBD1 (6 bases). This CDR3 is built from 12 residues. Germline CDR1 MNHEY, CDR2 SVGAGI. The CDR3 DNA reads as TGCTTCGAAGGGGGGGCTTTTCAGCCCCAGCATTTT. The encoded protein is CFEGGAFQPQHF.

V is TRBV5-4 and J is TRBJ2-5; 9 bases agree with TRBD2. CDR3 length equals 17 residues. The V segment lost 3 bases and the J segment 4 bases; nucleotides outside the gene matches: 13. The germline V gene encodes CDR1 SGHNT and CDR2 YYREEE (reference sequence). CDR3 bases: TGTGCCAGCAGCTCCTCAGGGGTAGCGGGAGCGGGAGAGACCCAGTACTTC. Its translation is CASSSSGVAGAGETQYF. The full variable domain, completed using reference TRBV5-4 and TRBJ2-5, is ETGVTQSPTHLIKTRGQQVTLRCSSQSGHNTVSWYQQALGQGPQFIFQYYREEENGRGNFPPRFSGLQFPNYSSELNVNALELDDSALYLCASSSSGVAGAGETQYFGPGTRLLVL.

Remarks on this clone: Just one base apart from a much larger clone, this may be a read error. The same CDR3 is also encoded by other DNA sequences in this sample. The chain links TRBV4-1 to TRBJ1-1; 11 bases match TRBD1. From germline, CDR1 is MGHRA and CDR2 YSYEKL. The CDR3 spans 15 residues. The ends lost 3 bases at V and 5 bases at J; junction bases unmatched: 5. The CDR3 DNA reads TGCGCCAGCAGCCAGGAGGGGACAGGGGGGACTGAAGCTTTCTTT. Translating gives CASSQEGTGGTEAFF.

This chain uses TRBV27 with TRBJ1-1; TRBD1 is a possible D gene (6 bases). The CDR3 has 13 residues. V lost 6 bases, J lost 3 bases, and 11 bases lay in between. Germline loops: CDR1 MNHEY, CDR2 SMNVEV (reference sequence). The CDR3 nucleotides read TGTGCCAGCAGGACAGGTCCTTACACTGAAGCTTTCTTT. Amino acid sequence: CASRTGPYTEAFF.

The rearrangement uses TRBV30 and TRBJ2-1, with 7 bases that match TRBD1. J lost 6 bases, V lost 8 bases, and 7 bases had no gene match. Germline CDR1 reads GTSNPN; CDR2 reads SVGIG (reference sequence). The CDR3 has 12 residues. The CDR3 region has the DNA TGTGCCAGAGACAGGGATCTCAATGAGCAGTTCTTC. This translates into CARDRDLNEQFF.

V and J are TRBV5-1 and TRBJ1-1, with D maybe TRBD1 (5 bases). There are 13 residues in the CDR3. The V gene's germline CDR1 is SGHRS and CDR2 YFSETQ. The germline V and J ends were trimmed by 3 bases and 3 bases, with 9 bases remaining between them. CDR3 loop: CASSYTGHTEAFF. CDR3 bases: TGCGCCAGCAGCTACACAGGCCACACTGAAGCTTTCTTT.

The J gene is TRBJ1-2, the V gene TRBV27; D not certain. The germline gives CDR1 MNHEY, CDR2 SMNVEV (reference sequence). Trimming took 2 bases from V and 1 from J, leaving 8 bases between them. The length of the CDR3 is 14 residues. Here the CDR3 DNA reads TGTGCCAGCAGTTTAAACCCGGGTAACTATGGCTACACCTTC. Encoded protein: CASSLNPGNYGYTF.

The chain has TRBV7-8 and TRBJ2-5, with D uncertain. Germline CDR1 reads SGHVS; CDR2 reads FQNEAQ. This CDR3 has 17 residues. Deletions cut 1 base from V and 4 bases from J, with 19 bases between. CDR3 nucleotides: TGTGCCAGCAGCTTAGTTCCTCCCGCGCCCAAAGCAGAGACCCAGTACTTC. Translating gives CASSLVPPAPKAETQYF. The whole variable domain, remainder taken from reference TRBV7-8 and TRBJ2-5, is GAGVSQSPRYKVAKRGQDVALRCDPISGHVSLFWYQQALGQGPEFLTYFQNEAQLDKSGLPSDRFFAERPEGSVSTLKIQRTQQEDSAVYLCASSLVPPAPKAETQYFGPGTRLLVL.

The V and J genes are TRBV5-1 and TRBJ2-2; a weak D match, TRBD2 (6 bases). Germline V gene lookup returns CDR1 SGHRS and CDR2 YFSETQ. The CDR3 extends over 16 amino acids. V dropped 0 bases and J dropped 1 base, with 10 bases sitting between them. The CDR3 bases are TGCGCCAGCAGCTTGGGCGGGACTCGGAACACCGGGGAGCTGTTTTTT. Amino acids: CASSLGGTRNTGELFF.

This sequence joins TRBV7-3 and TRBJ1-1; possible D gene TRBD1, 5 bases. The CDR3 length is 13 residues. The V end was cut by 8 bases, the J end by 3 bases, with 13 bases between. Germline assignment: CDR1 SGHTA and CDR2 FQGTGA. The CDR3 nucleotides read TGTGCCAGCGCTCAGGGTCCGGACACTGAAGCTTTCTTT. This gives the protein CASAQGPDTEAFF.

The genes are TRBV6-1 and TRBJ1-2, with D possibly being TRBD1 (5 bases). The V end was cut by 6 bases, the J end by 4 bases, with 12 bases between. The CDR3 covers 13 residues. Germline loops: CDR1 MNHNS, CDR2 SASEGT. The CDR3 coding sequence is TGTGCCAGCAGCGGGTTGGACACCTATGGCTACACCTTC. Residues: CASSGLDTYGYTF.

The chain is built from TRBV5-1 and TRBJ2-5; D perhaps matches TRBD1 (5 bases). The CDR3 consists of 12 residues. V lost 6 bases and J lost 2, with 8 bases in between. Germline CDR1 and CDR2: SGHRS and YFSETQ. CDR3 in amino acids: CASNTGQETQYF. The CDR3 coding sequence is TGCGCCAGCAACACAGGACAAGAGACCCAGTACTTC.

The V gene is TRBV6-1, the J gene TRBJ2-7, with TRBD1 matching over 7 bases. Germline V CDR1 and CDR2: MNHNS, SASEGT. The CDR3 has 15 residues. V lost 4 bases and J lost 3; bases outside the gene matches: 9. CDR3 sequence (DNA): TGTGCCAGCAGTGGATCAAGACAGGGTTTCTACGAGCAGTACTTC. This sequence encodes CASSGSRQGFYEQYF.

The CDR3 coding sequence is TGTGCCAGCAGCTTGGGACACCTCTCCTACGAGCAGTACTTC. Residues: CASSLGHLSYEQYF. This rearrangement joins TRBV7-6 to TRBJ2-7; tentative D call: TRBD1 (6 bases). Trimming took 3 bases from V and 0 from J, leaving 9 bases between them. This CDR3 has 14 amino acids. Germline V gene sequence: CDR1 SGHVS, CDR2 FNYEAQ.

The chain carries TRBV4-1 and TRBJ2-7; D might be TRBD2 (6 bases). Germline values: CDR1 MGHRA, CDR2 YSYEKL. The length of the CDR3 is 16 residues. With 4 bases removed from V and 2 bases from J, the gap between germline ends came to 18 bases. The CDR3 DNA reads as TGCGCCAGCAGCCCAAACCGGCGGGGCGCTCCCTACGAGCAGTACTTC. Encoded protein: CASSPNRRGAPYEQYF.

The chain combines TRBV2 with TRBJ2-3; D remains ambiguous. The CDR3 has 14 residues. V shed 1 base and J shed 0 bases, with 5 bases lying between them. CDR1 is SNHLY and CDR2 is FYNNEI in the germline V gene. CDR3: CASSEGLSTDTQYF. The CDR3 region has the DNA TGTGCCAGCAGTGAAGGGCTTAGCACAGATACGCAGTATTTT.

The chain couples TRBV6-1 to TRBJ1-1; D perhaps matches TRBD1 (5 bases). CDR3 length equals 12 residues. V was pared by 6 bases and J by 7 bases, with 12 bases between. Germline V CDR1 and CDR2: MNHNS, SASEGT. This CDR3 is CASRPEDSEAFF. The CDR3 bases are TGTGCCAGCAGGCCTGAAGACAGTGAAGCTTTCTTT.

This CDR3 reads CASSLAGYIHEQYF. The CDR3 region has the DNA TGTGCCAGCAGCTTGGCCGGGTACATCCACGAGCAGTACTTC. The chain uses TRBV4-2 and TRBJ2-7; no clear D gene. Per germline, CDR1 LGHNA and CDR2 YNFKEQ. CDR3 size: 14 residues. V lost 5 bases to trimming and J lost 5 bases, with 16 bases between them.

The DNA for the CDR3 is TGTGCCAGCAGCCAACGACAGGGGGCGGGCACCGGGGAGCTGTTTTTT. Translating gives CASSQRQGAGTGELFF. The chain employs TRBV7-2 and TRBJ2-2; 10 positions match TRBD1. The CDR3 covers 16 residues. The trim removed 5 bases at V and 4 bases at J, leaving 7 bases unmatched. Germline assignment: CDR1 SGHTA and CDR2 FQGNSA. The full variable domain, in which reference TRBV7-2 and TRBJ2-2 provide the parts outside the CDR3, is GAGVSQSPSNKVTEKGKDVELRCDPISGHTALYWYRQSLGQGLEFLIYFQGNSAPDKSGLPSDRFSAERTGGSVSTLTIQRTQQEDSAVYLCASSQRQGAGTGELFFGEGSRLTVL.

The chain joins TRBV12-5 to TRBJ1-1, with 7 bases aligning to TRBD1. This CDR3 is 15 amino acids long. Per germline, CDR1 LGHNT and CDR2 FRNRAP. Trimming at V came to 3 bases and at J to 4 bases, leaving 8 bases not matched to a gene. This CDR3 is CASGFQGGGSTEAFF. In DNA, the CDR3 is TGTGCTAGTGGTTTCCAAGGGGGCGGGTCCACTGAAGCTTTCTTT. The full variable domain, in which reference TRBV12-5 and TRBJ1-1 provide the parts outside the CDR3, is DARVTQTPRHKVTEMGQEVTMRCQPILGHNTVFWYRQTMMQGLELLAYFRNRAPLDDSGMPKDRFSAEMPDATLATLKIQPSEPRDSAVYFCASGFQGGGSTEAFFGQGTRLTVV.

The V and J genes are TRBV4-3 and TRBJ2-3; the D is unclear. Trimming left V 3 bases short and J 2 bases short, with 9 bases between. Germline V gives CDR1 LGHNA, CDR2 YSLEER. This CDR3 has 14 residues. The CDR3 reads CASSHRQFTDTQYF. Here the CDR3 DNA reads TGCGCCAGCAGCCACCGCCAGTTCACAGATACGCAGTATTTT.